These 4 T cell receptor beta chains originate from one sample sequenced in a study of response to subunit inactivated influenza vaccine. One entry per CDR3 protein results from TCRdb running MiXCR on the RT-PCR reads. Here the sample spans 500,000 to 750,000 distinct CDR3 sequences, around 13% being singletons. The sequencing used PBMCs from blood, collected roughly 13 days after vaccination. These receptor sequences come from a man between 45 and 60 years old who received an inactivated influenza vaccine.

In this sample, this clonotype turned up a few times. The chain joins TRBV6-5 to TRBJ2-7; D may correspond to TRBD1 or TRBD2 (5 bases each). The CDR3 runs 12 residues. Trimming removed 2 bases at V and 6 bases at J, with 8 bases between. CDR1 is MNHEY, CDR2 SVGAGI, per germline. The CDR3 loop is CASSYGGREQYF. DNA for the CDR3: TGTGCCAGCAGTTACGGGGGTCGCGAGCAGTACTTC.

This clonotype has more than one count but fewer than ten. The V and J genes are TRBV12-3 or TRBV12-4 and TRBJ2-3, with 7 bases fitting TRBD2. The CDR3 is made up of 18 amino acids. Trimming took 3 bases from V and 1 from J; bases not matched to a gene: 13. CDR3 DNA sequence: TGTGCCAGCAGTTTGCCCAGCGGGGCACTCAAGGGCACAGATACGCAGTATTTT. Residues: CASSLPSGALKGTDTQYF.

The CDR3 region is CASSWGGLAGGQTFF. DNA for the CDR3: TGTGCCAGCAGCTGGGGGGGACTAGCGGGGGGTCAAACCTTCTTC. The V and J genes are TRBV5-8 and TRBJ2-1; 15 nucleotides agree with TRBD2. V dropped 3 bases and J dropped 16; count of bases not matched to a gene: 11. The CDR3 is 15 amino acids. Germline CDR1 SGHTS, CDR2 YDEGEE.

This clonotype occurred a few times. The chain links TRBV6-2 or TRBV6-3 to TRBJ1-1, with TRBD1 identical over 12 bases. V dropped 2 bases and J dropped 0; count of bases not matched to a gene: 7. The CDR3 covers 18 residues. Per germline, CDR1 MNHEY and CDR2 SVGEGT. The CDR3 is CASSYPRDRGRLNTEAFF. Here the CDR3 DNA reads TGTGCCAGCAGTTACCCGCGGGACAGGGGGCGTCTGAACACTGAAGCTTTCTTT.